Below are 17 T cell receptor beta chains sequenced from a single sample in a study of blood T cell repertoires in COVID-19. Libraries were prepared by immunoSEQ multiplex PCR; TCRdb keeps only in-frame clonotypes and omits some of them. The sample contains around 180,000 clones, about 80% of which appear only once. Sequencing was performed on peripheral blood. Receptors originate from an older man with active or convalescent COVID-19.

The rearrangement joins TRBV7-9 to TRBJ1-2; a possible D gene is TRBD1 (6 bases). Germline assignment: CDR1 SEHNR and CDR2 FQNEAQ (reference sequence). The CDR3 is 14 residues long. V shed 5 bases and J shed 4 bases, with 14 bases lying between them. CDR3 DNA: TGTGCCAGCAGCCCTACAGGGTACGTCTATGGCTACACCTTC. Translated: CASSPTGYVYGYTF.

The rearrangement joins TRBV5-4 to TRBJ2-1; 12 bases line up with TRBD2. The V and J ends lost 1 base and 4 bases, in that order; junction bases with no gene match: 0. This CDR3 contains 15 residues. Germline values: CDR1 SGHNT, CDR2 YYREEE (reference sequence). CDR3 DNA sequence: TGTGCCAGCAGCTTGACTAGCGGGGGGTACAATGAGCAGTTCTTC. This sequence encodes CASSLTSGGYNEQFF.

J is TRBJ2-1 and V is TRBV9; 9 bases are shared with TRBD2. V lost 2 bases, J lost 9 bases, and 6 bases stayed unmatched. Germline loops: CDR1 SGDLS, CDR2 YYNGEE. CDR3 length equals 14 residues. CDR3 sequence reads: CASSVRLAVGEQFF. CDR3 nucleotide sequence: TGTGCCAGCAGCGTTCGACTAGCGGTGGGTGAGCAGTTCTTC.

The V gene is TRBV18, the J gene TRBJ1-1, with D unclear. Germline CDR1 reads KGHSH; CDR2 reads LQKENI. The CDR3 loop spans 14 amino acids. The V end lost 3 bases, the J end lost 4 bases, and 12 bases lay between the germline ends. This CDR3 reads CASSPIEGITEAFF. The CDR3 region has the DNA TGTGCCAGCTCACCCATTGAGGGTATCACTGAAGCTTTCTTT.

This clone has just one count. The chain has TRBV12-3 or TRBV12-4 and TRBJ1-5; D uncertain. Trimming took 2 bases from V and 5 from J, leaving 7 bases between them. The CDR3 runs to 13 residues. The CDR3 DNA reads TGTGCCAGCAGTTTAACGGGAGATCAGCCCCAGCATTTT. This encodes CASSLTGDQPQHF.

The chain couples TRBV6-5 to TRBJ1-5; no firm D call. V was shortened by 7 bases and J by 2 bases, with 9 bases between the two germline ends. The germline V gene has CDR1 MNHEY and CDR2 SVGAGI. The length of the CDR3 is 13 residues. CDR3 nucleotides: TGTGCCAGCACCGACCAGGGCAATCAGCCCCAGCATTTT. Its protein product is CASTDQGNQPQHF.

The chain carries TRBV2 and TRBJ2-7, with D hard to call. Per the germline V gene, CDR1 is SNHLY and CDR2 is FYNNEI. Trimming took off 6 bases at V and 2 bases at J, with 5 bases between the two ends. The CDR3 covers 11 residues. CDR3: CASRATYEQYF. The CDR3 coding sequence is TGTGCCAGCAGGGCCACCTACGAGCAGTACTTC. Supplemented by reference TRBV2 and TRBJ2-7, the full variable domain reads EPEVTQTPSHQVTQMGQEVILRCVPISNHLYFYWYRQILGQKVEFLVSFYNNEISEKSEIFDDQFSVERPDGSNFTLKIRSTKLEDSAMYFCASRATYEQYFGPGTRLTVT.

As concerns this clone: Relative to the germline gene, one junction end is altered; a read error may explain this. V gene TRBV7-7 combines with J gene TRBJ2-1, with 13 bases identical to TRBD2. Per germline, CDR1 SSHAT and CDR2 FNYEAQ (reference sequence). The CDR3 length is 15 residues. The CDR3 sequence: CASSKGLAGVREQFF. DNA of the CDR3: TGTGCTAGCAGCAAAGGACTAGCGGGAGTAAGGGAGCAGTTCTTC.

The chain joins TRBV5-1 to TRBJ2-7, with D possibly TRBD2 on 6 matching bases. Trimming cost V 4 bases and J 0 bases, with 11 bases left between them. Germline loops: CDR1 SGHRS, CDR2 YFSETQ. This CDR3 spans 14 amino acids. CDR3 sequence reads: CASSVGTLSYEQYF. The CDR3 DNA reads TGCGCCAGCAGCGTCGGGACTCTCTCCTACGAGCAGTACTTC. Supplemented by reference TRBV5-1 and TRBJ2-7, the full variable domain reads KAGVTQTPRYLIKTRGQQVTLSCSPISGHRSVSWYQQTPGQGLQFLFEYFSETQRNKGNFPGRFSGRQFSNSRSEMNVSTLELGDSALYLCASSVGTLSYEQYFGPGTRLTVT.

The chain combines TRBV5-1 with TRBJ1-6; the D gene is possibly TRBD1 (5 bases). V dropped 1 base and J dropped 0 bases, with 5 bases sitting between them. CDR3 size: 15 residues. Germline-derived CDR1 and CDR2 are SGHRS and YFSETQ. CDR3 loop: CASSLQGSYNSPLHF. The CDR3 coding sequence is TGCGCCAGCAGCTTGCAGGGCTCCTATAATTCACCCCTCCACTTT.

The rearrangement links TRBV4-1 to TRBJ2-3; TRBD2 matches at 14 bases. The ends lost 2 bases at V and 1 base at J; junction bases unmatched: 8. CDR3 length equals 19 residues. CDR1 and CDR2 from the germline V gene are MGHRA and YSYEKL. CDR3 sequence reads: CASSQQTSGGAGGTDTQYF. The CDR3 DNA sequence: TGCGCCAGCAGCCAACAGACTAGCGGGGGGGCCGGGGGCACAGATACGCAGTATTTT.

There are a few counts of this clone. V gene TRBV3-1 (or the pseudogene TRBV3-2) combines with J gene TRBJ2-7; 8 bases agree with TRBD1. Germline values: CDR1 LGHDT, CDR2 YNNKEL (reference sequence). Losses at the gene ends were 1 base for V and 5 bases for J; bases not matched to a gene: 19. The CDR3 runs 19 residues. The CDR3 loop reads CASSQGDRPGVPDLNEQYF. CDR3 DNA: TGTGCCAGCAGCCAAGGGGACAGGCCGGGTGTCCCGGACCTAAACGAGCAGTACTTC.

This clone has just a few counts. The rearrangement uses TRBV28 and TRBJ1-1; TRBD1 matches 9 bases. V was clipped by 5 bases and J by 0 bases; unmatched bases: 22. CDR1 is MDHEN and CDR2 is SYDVKM in the germline V gene. The CDR3 contains 21 residues. The CDR3 spells CASSPTLGGTGGGGMNTEAFF. The DNA for the CDR3 is TGTGCCAGCAGTCCCACTCTTGGGGGTACAGGGGGCGGAGGCATGAACACTGAAGCTTTCTTT.

In its sample, this clone was seen once. This chain joins TRBV7-9 and TRBJ2-1; perhaps TRBD2 as D (6 bases). The V end lost 0 bases, the J end lost 7 bases, and 19 bases lay between the germline ends. The CDR3 is 17 residues long. The germline gives CDR1 SEHNR, CDR2 FQNEAQ (reference sequence). The DNA for the CDR3 is TGTGCCAGCAGCTTAGCCTCGAGACTAGTGAATTATAATGAGCAGTTCTTC. Its protein product is CASSLASRLVNYNEQFF.

The rearrangement uses TRBV5-1 and TRBJ2-5, with 8 bases matching TRBD2. The CDR3 is made up of 16 amino acids. The V and J ends lost 4 bases and 1 base, in that order; junction bases with no gene match: 9. CDR1 and CDR2 (germline): SGHRS, YFSETQ. The CDR3 DNA reads TGCGCCAGCAGCACTCAAGCGGGGGCGCCCCAAGAGACCCAGTACTTC. Translated, it gives CASSTQAGAPQETQYF.

This chain connects TRBV7-2 to TRBJ2-2, with D possibly being TRBD1 (6 bases). This CDR3 has 17 residues. Looked up from germline, CDR1 is SGHTA and CDR2 is FQGNSA. Trimming removed 1 base at V and 0 bases at J, with 12 bases between. CDR3 region: CASSLGRKGANTGELFF. The CDR3 DNA reads as TGTGCCAGCAGCTTAGGTCGTAAGGGGGCGAACACCGGGGAGCTGTTTTTT.

This chain uses TRBV5-1 with TRBJ2-3; TRBD2 matches at 9 bases. Germline assignment: CDR1 SGHRS and CDR2 YFSETQ. The CDR3 runs to 15 residues. V dropped 1 base and J dropped 2; count of bases not matched to a gene: 2. The DNA for the CDR3 is TGCGCCAGCAGCTTGACTAGCGGGCTCACAGATACGCAGTATTTT. This gives the protein CASSLTSGLTDTQYF. The whole variable domain, remainder taken from reference TRBV5-1 and TRBJ2-3, is KAGVTQTPRYLIKTRGQQVTLSCSPISGHRSVSWYQQTPGQGLQFLFEYFSETQRNKGNFPGRFSGRQFSNSRSEMNVSTLELGDSALYLCASSLTSGLTDTQYFGPGTRLTVL.